Sequencing of this TCR beta chain was carried out in a study of blood T cell repertoires in COVID-19. Repertoires were generated with immunoSEQ multiplex PCR, while TCRdb's copy carries only in-frame clones and drops some. The top ten hold roughly 49% of the sample, which has approximately 65,000 clones, around two thirds seen once. Germline values: CDR1 SGHVS, CDR2 FQNEAQ. The ends were cut back, 5 bases at V and 7 bases at J, with 12 bases in the middle. The CDR3 spans 12 residues. Assignment of participants to cohorts was predicated upon participant-reported clinical history. This clonotype was sampled from a woman in her sixties or seventies who had been exposed to COVID-19. The chain couples TRBV7-8 to TRBJ2-7, with D unresolved. The specimen sequenced was PBMCs or T cells enriched from blood (not recorded which). CDR3 DNA sequence: TGTGCCAGCAGCCAACAGTGGCAGGAGCAGTACTTC. This codes for CASSQQWQEQYF.